Listed below are T cell receptor beta chains from one sample, sequenced in a study of blood T cell repertoires in COVID-19. The method was immunoSEQ multiplex PCR; TCRdb's version includes in-frame clones alone and lacks a portion of them. The sample lists 270,000 or so clones, roughly 89% occurring once. The sample was peripheral blood. The receptors originated from a woman in her thirties with active or convalescent COVID-19. Both conserved end residues are part of each CDR3. A D gene is named only where the DNA matches it firmly. The listing skips clone size in some rows; elsewhere it reads once, few, many or a size class.

TRBD2 | TRBJ2-3 | few | TRBV9 | CASSVEGLADTQYF | TGTGCCAGCAGCGTAGAAGGACTAGCGGATACGCAGTATTTT
NA | TRBJ2-5 | NA | TRBV12-3/TRBV12-4 | CASSFGDTPNF | TGTGCCAGCAGTTTCGGGGACACGCCCAACTTC
TRBD1 | TRBJ1-3 | NA | TRBV12-5 | CASGYRDRRFSGNTIYF | TGTGCTAGTGGTTACCGGGACAGGCGTTTCTCTGGAAACACCATATATTTT
NA | TRBJ2-1 | NA | TRBV6-2/TRBV6-3 | CASSYLGASTYNEQFF | TGTGCCAGCAGTTACTTGGGGGCTTCTACCTACAATGAGCAGTTCTTC
NA | TRBJ1-1 | once | TRBV4-1 | CASSQDDRLNTEAFF | TGCGCCAGCAGCCAAGATGACAGATTGAACACTGAAGCTTTCTTT
NA | TRBJ1-2 | few | TRBV5-5 | CASSLDGLSTDGYTF | TGTGCCAGCAGCTTGGATGGACTCTCGACGGATGGCTACACCTTC
NA | TRBJ1-5 | once | TRBV6-6 | CASSYGGASNQPQHF | TGTGCCAGCAGTTACGGGGGGGCGAGCAATCAGCCCCAGCATTTT
NA | TRBJ2-5 | once | TRBV9 | CASSLDGGPGTQYF | TGTGCCAGCAGTCTGGACGGGGGACCTGGGACCCAGTACTTC
TRBD2 | TRBJ2-2 | NA | TRBV9 | CASSAAGGPTELFF | TGTGCCAGCAGTGCAGCGGGGGGGCCGACGGAGCTGTTTTTT
TRBD2 | TRBJ2-1 | NA | TRBV7-8 | CASTLTSGGANEQFF | TGTGCCAGCACCCTGACTAGCGGGGGGGCCAATGAGCAGTTCTTC
TRBD1 | TRBJ1-2 | NA | TRBV7-2 | CASSSDRVAYGYTF | TGTGCCAGCAGCTCAGACAGGGTGGCCTATGGCTACACCTTC
TRBD1 | TRBJ1-2 | NA | TRBV28 | CAIKDREGGGYGYTF | TGTGCCATAAAGGACAGGGAAGGAGGTGGATATGGCTACACCTTC
NA | TRBJ1-5 | NA | TRBV6-5 | CASSLTQGQPQHF | TGTGCCAGCAGTCTGACCCAGGGTCAGCCCCAGCATTTT
TRBD2 | TRBJ2-3 | NA | TRBV7-3 | CASSLKGAGVYTQYF | TGTGCCAGCAGCTTAAAAGGGGCGGGGGTATATACGCAGTATTTT
TRBD1 | TRBJ1-5 | NA | TRBV19 | CASRGGQGLGNQPQHF | TGTGCCAGTAGAGGGGGACAGGGACTTGGAAATCAGCCCCAGCATTTT
NA | TRBJ1-1 | NA | TRBV28 | CASSVVNTEAFF | TGTGCCAGCAGCGTAGTTAACACTGAAGCTTTCTTT
NA | TRBJ1-1 | NA | TRBV18 | CASSPIGQNTEAFF | TGTGCCAGCTCACCGATAGGACAGAACACTGAAGCTTTCTTT
TRBD1 | TRBJ2-2 | NA | TRBV4-3 | CASSQDPGGDTGELFF | TGCGCCAGCAGCCAAGATCCAGGGGGAGACACCGGGGAGCTGTTTTTT
TRBD2 | TRBJ2-2 | NA | TRBV2 | CATKRGTNTGELFF | TGTGCCACCAAGCGGGGGACGAACACCGGGGAGCTGTTTTTT
NA | TRBJ2-7 | once | TRBV19 | CASSARQRTYEQYF | TGTGCCAGTAGTGCTCGACAGCGAACCTACGAGCAGTACTTC
NA | TRBJ1-6 | few | TRBV4-1 | CASSQVLVEYSPLHF | TGCGCCAGCAGCCAAGTCCTCGTAGAATATTCACCCCTCCACTTT
TRBD2 | TRBJ2-3 | NA | TRBV27 | CASSPSGGALGTDTQYF | TGTGCCAGCAGTCCTAGCGGGGGGGCCTTGGGCACAGATACGCAGTATTTT
TRBD2 | TRBJ2-3 | NA | TRBV13 | CASSSMTSGGDTQYF | TGTGCCAGCAGCTCGATGACTAGCGGGGGCGATACGCAGTATTTT